The 29 T cell receptor beta chains below were found in one sample sequenced in a study of neoadjuvant anti-PD-1 for oral cavity cancer. Only in-frame clones appear in the TCRdb table, and some are missing; sequencing was by immunoSEQ multiplex PCR. The sample records tens of thousands of clones, around four fifths being singletons. This sample comprised PBMCs, obtained before nivolumab (anti-PD-1) treatment. Receptors were obtained from a person between 40 and 85 years old with oral cavity squamous cell carcinoma.

For this clone: The same CDR3 is also encoded by other DNA sequences in this sample. The chain employs TRBV7-8 and TRBJ2-7; 7 nucleotides match TRBD1. J gave up 4 bases and V 1 base, and 7 bases lay outside the gene matches. Germline CDR1 reads SGHVS; CDR2 reads FQNEAQ. There are 15 residues in the CDR3. CDR3 residues: CASSLGAGGFYEQYF. In DNA form, the CDR3 reads TGTGCCAGCAGCTTAGGAGCAGGGGGATTTTACGAGCAGTACTTC.

The V and J genes are TRBV11-1 and TRBJ2-2; 7 positions agree with TRBD1. Germline V gene data show CDR1 as SGHAT and CDR2 as FQDESV (reference sequence). The J segment lost 5 bases and the V segment lost 3 bases, leaving 3 bases of the junction unmatched. This CDR3 has 14 residues. The CDR3 spells CASSFTGDTGELFF. Written as DNA, the CDR3 is TGTGCCAGCAGCTTTACAGGGGATACCGGGGAGCTGTTTTTT.

V is TRBV7-9 and J is TRBJ2-2, with no clear D. Germline V gene sequence: CDR1 SEHNR, CDR2 FQNEAQ (reference sequence). The CDR3 has 16 residues. V shed 3 bases and J shed 0 bases, with 11 bases lying between them. This CDR3 reads CASSLVHSANTGELFF. CDR3 nucleotide sequence: TGTGCCAGCAGCTTGGTTCACAGTGCGAACACCGGGGAGCTGTTTTTT.

V usage is TRBV6-1 and J usage is TRBJ1-2; D is possibly TRBD1 (5 bases). V lost 8 bases and J lost 5, with 12 bases in between. The CDR3 totals 12 residues. Germline lookup yields CDR1 MNHNS and CDR2 SASEGT. Here the CDR3 reads CASSRGVYGYTF. The CDR3 coding sequence is TGTGCCAGCTCTCGGGGGGTATATGGCTACACCTTC.

The chain couples TRBV6-1 to TRBJ2-3, with D perhaps TRBD1 (6 bases). This CDR3 contains 13 residues. V shed 6 bases and J shed 2 bases, with 9 bases lying between them. Germline CDR1 MNHNS, CDR2 SASEGT. CDR3 sequence reads: CASRDRDTDTQYF. In nucleotides, the CDR3 is TGTGCCAGCAGGGACAGAGACACAGATACGCAGTATTTT.

The chain joins TRBV15 to TRBJ2-2; D tentatively fits TRBD1 or TRBD2 (5 bases each). The CDR3 totals 14 residues. From germline, CDR1 is LNHNV and CDR2 YYDKDF (reference sequence). Trimming took off 1 base at V and 5 bases at J, with 8 bases between the two ends. CDR3 in DNA: TGTGCCACCAGCAGAGGAGGGGAGACCGGGGAGCTGTTTTTT. This codes for CATSRGGETGELFF.

This clone was found a few times. The chain couples TRBV7-8 to TRBJ1-4, with TRBD1 matching 9 bases. Germline values: CDR1 SGHVS, CDR2 FQNEAQ. CDR3 size: 15 residues. The junction had 11 bases not matched to a gene; V was cut back by 5 bases and J by 10 bases. The CDR3 sequence is CASSRHRDRDGKLFF. CDR3 DNA: TGTGCCAGCAGCCGTCACCGGGACAGGGATGGAAAACTGTTTTTT.

V usage is TRBV27 and J usage is TRBJ1-1; TRBD1 matches 7 bases. The CDR3 loop spans 13 amino acids. V trimming: 7 bases; J trimming: 7 bases; junction bases outside the gene matches: 9. From germline, CDR1 is MNHEY and CDR2 SMNVEV (reference sequence). CDR3 region: CASIHRGGGEAFF. The CDR3 coding sequence is TGTGCCAGCATTCACAGGGGAGGGGGTGAAGCTTTCTTT.

This chain connects TRBV5-1 to TRBJ1-3; 7 bases align to TRBD1. The trim removed 7 bases at V and 2 bases at J, leaving 9 bases unmatched. This CDR3 is built from 15 residues. In germline, CDR1 is SGHRS, CDR2 YFSETQ. Here the CDR3 DNA reads TGCGCCAGCCACCCAGGGGGGGGAACTGGAAACACCATATATTTT. Its translation: CASHPGGGTGNTIYF.

The genes are TRBV6-5 and TRBJ1-3, with a tentative D call TRBD1 (5 bases). This CDR3 contains 14 residues. Trimming shortened V by 6 bases and J by 0 bases, and 9 bases separated the two germline ends. CDR1 and CDR2 from the germline V gene are MNHEY and SVGAGI. CDR3 sequence: CASRDGGSGNTIYF. Here the CDR3 DNA reads TGTGCCAGCAGAGACGGGGGCTCTGGAAACACCATATATTTT.

The chain employs TRBV9 and TRBJ1-2, with D perhaps matching TRBD1 (6 bases). This CDR3 comprises 13 residues. Between the trimmed V and J ends, which lost 1 base and 6 bases, there was a span of 10 bases. Germline V lookup: CDR1 SGDLS, CDR2 YYNGEE. CDR3 coding DNA: TGTGCCAGCAGCGTACAGGGGAACGATGGCTACACCTTC. Residues: CASSVQGNDGYTF.

The chain has TRBV2 and TRBJ1-5, with TRBD1 matching 7 bases. This CDR3 comprises 14 residues. Germline CDR1 SNHLY, CDR2 FYNNEI. Trimming at V came to 6 bases and at J to 1 base, leaving 3 bases not matched to a gene. CDR3 nucleotide sequence: TGTGCCAGCAGCAGGGGGTTGAGCAATCAGCCCCAGCATTTT. This translates into CASSRGLSNQPQHF.

The rearrangement joins TRBV5-1 to TRBJ1-2; 8 bases map to TRBD1. This CDR3 contains 15 residues. V lost 3 bases and J lost 3; bases outside the gene matches: 7. The V gene's germline CDR1 is SGHRS and CDR2 YFSETQ. This chain's CDR3 is CASSSRTGRDYGYTF. CDR3 DNA sequence: TGCGCCAGCAGCTCCAGGACAGGGAGGGACTATGGCTACACCTTC. The full variable domain, completed using reference TRBV5-1 and TRBJ1-2, is KAGVTQTPRYLIKTRGQQVTLSCSPISGHRSVSWYQQTPGQGLQFLFEYFSETQRNKGNFPGRFSGRQFSNSRSEMNVSTLELGDSALYLCASSSRTGRDYGYTFGSGTRLTVV.

V gene TRBV5-1 combines with J gene TRBJ1-5, with D hard to call. The CDR3 consists of 12 residues. Germline CDR1 reads SGHRS; CDR2 reads YFSETQ. V shed 2 bases and J shed 9 bases, with 9 bases lying between them. This CDR3 reads CASSLGEGPQHF. DNA for the CDR3: TGCGCCAGCAGCTTAGGCGAGGGGCCCCAGCATTTT.

V is TRBV5-5 and J is TRBJ2-5, with TRBD1 matching 7 bases. The CDR3 spans 16 residues. Trimming at V came to 3 bases and at J to 1 base, leaving 9 bases not matched to a gene. CDR1 and CDR2 (germline): SGHKS, YYEKEE (reference sequence). Here the CDR3 reads CASSSLGTAIQETQYF. As DNA, the CDR3 is TGTGCCAGCAGCTCATTAGGGACAGCCATCCAAGAGACCCAGTACTTC.

The chain employs TRBV27 and TRBJ1-3; the D gene is possibly TRBD1 (5 bases). The CDR3 has 14 amino acids. Germline CDR1 and CDR2: MNHEY and SMNVEV (reference sequence). Trimming shortened V by 8 bases and J by 1 base, and 12 bases separated the two germline ends. CDR3 in DNA: TGTGCCAGCTTCGGGGCTACTTCTGGAAACACCATATATTTT. Translation: CASFGATSGNTIYF.

The V call is TRBV6-6, the J call TRBJ2-3; perhaps D is TRBD1 or TRBD2 (5 bases each). Per the germline V gene, CDR1 is MNHNY and CDR2 is SVGAGI (reference sequence). V dropped 6 bases and J dropped 6 bases, with 22 bases sitting between them. This CDR3 spans 16 amino acids. The CDR3 region is CASSPGRTSLEDTQYF. The CDR3 DNA is TGTGCCAGCAGCCCGGGGCGGACGAGTCTGGAGGATACGCAGTATTTT.

The chain couples TRBV6-6 to TRBJ1-2; 7 bases line up with TRBD1. Per the germline V gene, CDR1 is MNHNY and CDR2 is SVGAGI (reference sequence). The CDR3 consists of 15 residues. J was trimmed by 5 bases and V by 2 bases; bases with no gene match: 8. The CDR3 sequence is CASSYPGTAFYGYTF. In DNA form, the CDR3 reads TGTGCCAGCAGTTACCCCGGGACAGCTTTTTATGGCTACACCTTC.

To note about this clone: Mismatch with germline at one junction end may stem from a read error. The chain is built from TRBV6-6 and TRBJ2-7; 14 positions agree with TRBD2. The CDR3 covers 15 residues. CDR1 MNHNY and CDR2 SVGAGI come from the germline V gene (reference sequence). CDR3 coding DNA: TGTGCCAGCAGCACCCCGGGACTAGCGGGAGCCCAACCGAACTTC. Its translation is CASSTPGLAGAQPNF.

The chain carries TRBV5-4 and TRBJ1-2; 7 nucleotides match TRBD1. This CDR3 has 16 residues. The germline V gene has CDR1 SGHNT and CDR2 YYREEE (reference sequence). Unmatched junction bases numbered 12, after V lost 6 bases and J lost 1 base. The CDR3 DNA follows: TGTGCCAGCACCTGGGGGACCGGGACAGATAACTATGGCTACACCTTC. This encodes CASTWGTGTDNYGYTF.

The V call is TRBV29-1, the J call TRBJ2-7, with 10 positions matching TRBD1. Germline V gene data show CDR1 as SQVTM and CDR2 as ANQGSEA. Germline trimming cut 1 base from V and 3 bases from J; bases unmatched to any gene: 3. This CDR3 is built from 14 residues. The CDR3 reads CSVEVGQGGYEQYF. The CDR3 nucleotides are TGCAGCGTTGAAGTAGGACAGGGGGGCTACGAGCAGTACTTC.

The genes are TRBV4-1 and TRBJ1-1; weak D call: TRBD1 (5 bases). The germline V and J ends were trimmed by 4 bases and 4 bases, with 19 bases remaining between them. In germline, CDR1 is MGHRA, CDR2 YSYEKL. The CDR3 contains 16 residues. The CDR3 is CASSPSSAGWFTEAFF. In DNA form, the CDR3 reads TGCGCCAGCAGCCCGTCTTCGGCAGGGTGGTTCACTGAAGCTTTCTTT.

This clone occurred once. The rearrangement links TRBV2 to TRBJ2-7, with D perhaps TRBD1 or TRBD2 (5 bases each). The length of the CDR3 is 15 residues. The V and J ends lost 6 bases and 3 bases respectively, with 18 bases between them. Germline V gene lookup returns CDR1 SNHLY and CDR2 FYNNEI. Written as DNA, the CDR3 is TGTGCCAGCAGCCCGATAACGGGACGAGGCTACGAGCAGTACTTC. This translates into CASSPITGRGYEQYF.

The J gene is TRBJ1-1, the V gene TRBV19, with D hard to call. V was pared by 6 bases and J by 4 bases, with 15 bases between. Germline CDR1 reads LNHDA; CDR2 reads SQIVND (reference sequence). The CDR3 is 14 amino acids. The CDR3 is CASSPTVSGTEAFF. DNA for the CDR3: TGTGCCAGTAGCCCTACAGTGTCGGGCACTGAAGCTTTCTTT.

This clone has only one observation. The V call is TRBV5-1, the J call TRBJ1-2; D possibly corresponds to TRBD1 (6 bases). Trimming shortened V by 10 bases and J by 7 bases, and 29 bases separated the two germline ends. The germline V gene has CDR1 SGHRS and CDR2 YFSETQ. The CDR3 totals 16 residues. Written as DNA, the CDR3 is TGCGCCTCGGCGCCTGGGACAATACCCAAATTGATTGGCTACACCTTC. This translates into CASAPGTIPKLIGYTF.

This sequence joins TRBV4-1 and TRBJ1-5; D is uncertain. V was cut by 0 bases and J by 9 bases, with 6 bases left in between. The CDR3 sequence is 12 residues long. Germline V CDR1 and CDR2: MGHRA, YSYEKL. CDR3 residues: CASSQDVGPQHF. DNA of the CDR3: TGCGCCAGCAGCCAAGATGTTGGGCCCCAGCATTTT.

The chain employs TRBV19 and TRBJ1-2; D uncertain. Germline values: CDR1 LNHDA, CDR2 SQIVND (reference sequence). This CDR3 has 17 residues. Trimming took off 6 bases at V and 4 bases at J, with 24 bases between the two ends. CDR3 DNA sequence: TGTGCCAGTAGCCAATTAGCGGCAGCTCGGGAGAGCTATGGCTACACCTTC. This codes for CASSQLAAARESYGYTF.

This chain links TRBV15 with TRBJ1-1, with 10 bases identical to TRBD1. V gave up 8 bases and J gave up 8 bases; unmatched junction bases: 17. The CDR3 has 16 residues. CDR1 and CDR2 from the germline V gene are LNHNV and YYDKDF (reference sequence). DNA of the CDR3: TGTGCCACCTCGGAGACAGGGGGCGCTTTTAGAGAGGAAGCTTTCTTT. Its protein product is CATSETGGAFREEAFF.

The chain uses TRBV6-6 and TRBJ1-1; 7 bases map to TRBD1. The V gene end was trimmed by 7 bases and the J gene end by 1 base; junction bases not matched to a gene: 9. The CDR3 is made up of 15 amino acids. The germline V gene has CDR1 MNHNY and CDR2 SVGAGI (reference sequence). The CDR3 region is CASTRTGESNTEAFF. In DNA, the CDR3 is TGTGCCAGCACCCGAACAGGGGAGTCGAACACTGAAGCTTTCTTT.